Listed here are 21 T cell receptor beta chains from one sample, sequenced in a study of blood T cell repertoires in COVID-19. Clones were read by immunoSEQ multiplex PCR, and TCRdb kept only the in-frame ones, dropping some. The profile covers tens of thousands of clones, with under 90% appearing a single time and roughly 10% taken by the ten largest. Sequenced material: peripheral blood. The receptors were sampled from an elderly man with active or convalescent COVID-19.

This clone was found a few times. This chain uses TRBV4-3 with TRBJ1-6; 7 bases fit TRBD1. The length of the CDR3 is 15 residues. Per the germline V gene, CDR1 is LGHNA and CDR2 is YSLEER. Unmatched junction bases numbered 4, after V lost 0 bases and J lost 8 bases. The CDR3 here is CASSQDRQGYSPLHF. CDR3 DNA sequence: TGCGCCAGCAGCCAAGATCGACAGGGATATTCACCCCTCCACTTT.

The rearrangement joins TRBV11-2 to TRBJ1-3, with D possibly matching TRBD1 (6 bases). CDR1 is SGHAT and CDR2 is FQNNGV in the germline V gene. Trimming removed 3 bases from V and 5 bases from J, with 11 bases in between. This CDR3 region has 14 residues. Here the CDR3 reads CASSFTGQRNTIYF. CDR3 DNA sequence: TGTGCCAGCAGCTTTACCGGACAGAGAAACACCATATATTTT.

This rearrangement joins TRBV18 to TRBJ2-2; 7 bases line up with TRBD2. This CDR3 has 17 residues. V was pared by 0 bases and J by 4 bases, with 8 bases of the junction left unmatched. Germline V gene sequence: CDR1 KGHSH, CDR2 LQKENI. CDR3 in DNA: TGTGCCAGCTCACCACCGGGGGGGGTCGCGAGCACCGGGGAGCTGTTTTTT. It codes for CASSPPGGVASTGELFF.

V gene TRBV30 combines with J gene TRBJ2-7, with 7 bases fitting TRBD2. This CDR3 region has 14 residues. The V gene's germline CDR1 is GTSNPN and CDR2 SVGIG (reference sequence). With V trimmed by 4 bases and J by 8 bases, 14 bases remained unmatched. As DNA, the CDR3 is TGTGCCTGGACGGAACCTGGTCGGCGGGAGAAGCAGTACTTC. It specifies CAWTEPGRREKQYF.

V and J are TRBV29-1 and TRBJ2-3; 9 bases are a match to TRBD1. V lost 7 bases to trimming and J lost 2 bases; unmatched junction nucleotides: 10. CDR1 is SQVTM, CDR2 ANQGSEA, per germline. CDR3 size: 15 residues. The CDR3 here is CSDKKGQGNTDTQYF. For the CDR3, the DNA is TGCAGCGACAAAAAGGGACAGGGAAACACAGATACGCAGTATTTT.

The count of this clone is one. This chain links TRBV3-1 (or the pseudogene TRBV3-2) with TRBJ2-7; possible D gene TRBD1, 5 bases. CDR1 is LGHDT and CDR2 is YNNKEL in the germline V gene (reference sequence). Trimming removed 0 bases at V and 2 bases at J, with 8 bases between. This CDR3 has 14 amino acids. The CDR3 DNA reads TGTGCCAGCAGCCAAGATGGACAAGCCTACGAGCAGTACTTC. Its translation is CASSQDGQAYEQYF.

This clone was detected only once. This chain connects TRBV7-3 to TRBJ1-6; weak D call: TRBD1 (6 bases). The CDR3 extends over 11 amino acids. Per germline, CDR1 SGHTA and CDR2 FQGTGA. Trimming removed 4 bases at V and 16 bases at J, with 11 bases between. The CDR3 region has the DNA TGTGCCAGCAGCTCGGACAGATATCTCCACTTT. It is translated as CASSSDRYLHF.

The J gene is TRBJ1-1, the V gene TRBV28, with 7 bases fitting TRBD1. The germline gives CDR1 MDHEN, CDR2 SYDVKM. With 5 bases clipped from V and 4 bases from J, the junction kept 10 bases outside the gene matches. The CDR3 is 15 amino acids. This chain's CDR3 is CASSLNRGPITEAFF. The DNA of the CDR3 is TGTGCCAGCAGTCTGAACAGGGGCCCCATCACTGAAGCTTTCTTT.

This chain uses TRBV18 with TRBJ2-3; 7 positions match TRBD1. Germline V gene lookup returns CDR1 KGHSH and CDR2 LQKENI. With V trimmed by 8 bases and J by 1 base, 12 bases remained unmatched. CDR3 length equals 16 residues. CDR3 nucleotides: TGTGCCAGCCCTAAAGAACAGGGGATGGGCACAGATACGCAGTATTTT. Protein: CASPKEQGMGTDTQYF.

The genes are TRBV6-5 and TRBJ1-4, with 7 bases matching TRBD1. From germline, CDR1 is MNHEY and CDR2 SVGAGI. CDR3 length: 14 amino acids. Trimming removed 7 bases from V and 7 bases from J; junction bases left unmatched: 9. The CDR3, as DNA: TGTGCCAGCAACACAGACAGGGCGGGTGAAAAACTGTTTTTT. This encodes CASNTDRAGEKLFF.

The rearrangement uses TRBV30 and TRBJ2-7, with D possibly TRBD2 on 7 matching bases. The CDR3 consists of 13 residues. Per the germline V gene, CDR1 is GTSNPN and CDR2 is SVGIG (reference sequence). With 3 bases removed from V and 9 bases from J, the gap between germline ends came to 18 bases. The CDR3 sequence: CAWRSGGGRVQYF. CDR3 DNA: TGTGCCTGGAGGTCTGGCGGGGGCCGGGTGCAGTACTTC.

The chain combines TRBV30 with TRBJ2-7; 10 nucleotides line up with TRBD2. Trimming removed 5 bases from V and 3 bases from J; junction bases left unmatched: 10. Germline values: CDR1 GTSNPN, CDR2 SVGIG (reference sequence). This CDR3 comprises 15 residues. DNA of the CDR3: TGTGCCTGGTCTAGCGGGAGTCATCCCCTCTACGAGCAGTACTTC. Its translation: CAWSSGSHPLYEQYF. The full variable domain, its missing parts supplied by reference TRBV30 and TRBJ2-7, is SQTIHQWPATLVQPVGSPLSLECTVEGTSNPNLYWYRQAAGRGLQLLFYSVGIGQISSEVPQNLSASRPQDRQFILSSKKLLLSDSGFYLCAWSSGSHPLYEQYFGPGTRLTVT.

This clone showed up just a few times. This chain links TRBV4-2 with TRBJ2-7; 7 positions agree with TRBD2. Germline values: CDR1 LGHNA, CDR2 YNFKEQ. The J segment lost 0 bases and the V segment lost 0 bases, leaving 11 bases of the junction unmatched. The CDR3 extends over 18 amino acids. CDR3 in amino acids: CASSQDPAGSSVSYEQYF. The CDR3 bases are TGTGCCAGCAGCCAAGACCCAGCGGGATCCTCAGTCTCCTACGAGCAGTACTTC.

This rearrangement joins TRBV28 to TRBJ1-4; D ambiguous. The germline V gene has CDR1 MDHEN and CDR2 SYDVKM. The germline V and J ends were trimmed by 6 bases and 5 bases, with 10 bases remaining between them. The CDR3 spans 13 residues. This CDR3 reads CASRPSGNEKLFF. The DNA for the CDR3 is TGTGCCAGCAGACCCTCGGGGAATGAAAAACTGTTTTTT.

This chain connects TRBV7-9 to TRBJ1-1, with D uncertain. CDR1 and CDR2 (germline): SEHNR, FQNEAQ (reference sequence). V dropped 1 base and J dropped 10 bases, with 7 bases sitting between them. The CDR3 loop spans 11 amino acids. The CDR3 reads CASSLGEGAFF. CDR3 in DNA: TGTGCCAGCAGCTTAGGGGAGGGAGCTTTCTTT.

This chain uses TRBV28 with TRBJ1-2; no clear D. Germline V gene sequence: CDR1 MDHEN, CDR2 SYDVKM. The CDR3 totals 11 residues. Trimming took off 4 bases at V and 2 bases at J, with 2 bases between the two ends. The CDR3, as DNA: TGTGCCAGCAGTTCGAACTATGGCTACACCTTC. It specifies CASSSNYGYTF.

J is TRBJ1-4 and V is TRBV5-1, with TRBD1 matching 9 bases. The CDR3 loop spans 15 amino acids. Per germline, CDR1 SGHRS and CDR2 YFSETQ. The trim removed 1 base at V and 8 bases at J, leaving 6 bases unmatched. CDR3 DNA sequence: TGCGCCAGCAGCTTGTTGGGACAGGGAAAAGAAAAACTGTTTTTT. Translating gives CASSLLGQGKEKLFF. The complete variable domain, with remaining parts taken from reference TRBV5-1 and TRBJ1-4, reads KAGVTQTPRYLIKTRGQQVTLSCSPISGHRSVSWYQQTPGQGLQFLFEYFSETQRNKGNFPGRFSGRQFSNSRSEMNVSTLELGDSALYLCASSLLGQGKEKLFFGSGTQLSVL.

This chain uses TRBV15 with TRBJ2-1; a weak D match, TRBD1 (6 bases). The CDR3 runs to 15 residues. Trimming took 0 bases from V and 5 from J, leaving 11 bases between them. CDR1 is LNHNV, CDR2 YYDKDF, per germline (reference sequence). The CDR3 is CATSRDQGPHNEQFF. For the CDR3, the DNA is TGTGCCACCAGCAGAGATCAGGGGCCCCACAATGAGCAGTTCTTC.

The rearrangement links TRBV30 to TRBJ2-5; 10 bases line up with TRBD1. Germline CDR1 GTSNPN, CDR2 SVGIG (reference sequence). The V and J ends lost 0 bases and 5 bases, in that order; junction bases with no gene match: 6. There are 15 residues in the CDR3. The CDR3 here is CAWSVKTGGWETQYF. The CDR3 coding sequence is TGTGCCTGGAGTGTCAAGACAGGGGGCTGGGAGACCCAGTACTTC.

Here the CDR3 DNA reads TGTGCCAGGAGCAGGGGTAGGGCCAACGTCCTGACTTTC. This gives the protein CARSRGRANVLTF. The rearrangement links TRBV2 to TRBJ2-6; the D gene is possibly TRBD1 (6 bases). The CDR3 is 13 residues long. CDR1 and CDR2 (germline): SNHLY, FYNNEI. V lost 9 bases to trimming and J lost 5 bases, with 11 bases between them.

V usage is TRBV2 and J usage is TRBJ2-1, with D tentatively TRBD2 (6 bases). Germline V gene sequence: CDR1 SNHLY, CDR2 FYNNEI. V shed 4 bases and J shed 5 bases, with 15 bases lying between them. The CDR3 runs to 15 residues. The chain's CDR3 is CASSGRRGTNNEQFF. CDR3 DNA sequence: TGTGCCAGCAGTGGGCGGAGGGGAACTAACAATGAGCAGTTCTTC.